The rows below give T cell receptor beta chains drawn from one sample of a study of T cell repertoires in cytomegalovirus infection. MiXCR, run by TCRdb on the reads, gives a single entry per CDR3 protein. The sample yields around 270,000 distinct CDR3 sequences, approximately 9% seen once. Material for sequencing was PBMCs. The receptors were sampled from a human donor in good health (CMV status not recorded). Some clones in this sample may be carry-over from other donors' samples. The CDR3 runs from the conserved cysteine through the conserved F or W. Each record gives: D gene, clone size, J gene, V gene, CDR3 protein, CDR3 DNA. D genes are given only for firm matches. Some rows have no size entry. The others give once, few or many, or a class for an expanded clone.

>-|many|TRBJ1-6|TRBV7-2
CASSLSPGPNSPLHF
TGTGCCAGCAGCTTATCACCTGGGCCGAATTCACCCCTCCACTTT
>-|-|TRBJ1-5|TRBV30
CAWSGGNQPQHF
TGTGCCTGGAGTGGTGGAAATCAGCCCCAGCATTTT
>-|many|TRBJ2-2|TRBV7-8
CASSFEGSTGELFF
TGTGCCAGCAGCTTTGAGGGGTCCACCGGGGAGCTGTTTTTT
>TRBD1|-|TRBJ1-1|TRBV12-3/TRBV12-4
CASSPGTGPTNTEAFF
TGTGCCAGCAGTCCCGGGACAGGGCCCACGAACACTGAAGCTTTCTTT
>TRBD1|many|TRBJ2-1|TRBV4-3
CASSPYGTERDEQFF
TGCGCCAGCAGCCCCTATGGGACAGAACGCGATGAGCAGTTCTTC
>-|many|TRBJ1-5|TRBV12-3/TRBV12-4
CASSSSTAISNQPQHF
TGTGCCAGCAGCAGCTCGACAGCGATTAGCAATCAGCCCCAGCATTTT
>TRBD1|many|TRBJ1-4|TRBV7-2
CASSPFGQGNEKLFF
TGTGCCAGCAGCCCATTCGGACAGGGTAATGAAAAACTGTTTTTT
>TRBD2|-|TRBJ2-7|TRBV6-5
CASSQPASGRGSYEQYF
TGTGCCAGCAGTCAACCGGCTAGCGGGAGAGGGTCCTACGAGCAGTACTTC
>-|few|TRBJ2-6|TRBV6-1
CASKLASSSGANVLTF
TGTGCCAGCAAGCTAGCGTCCTCCTCTGGGGCCAACGTCCTGACTTTC
>TRBD2|many|TRBJ2-1|TRBV7-2
CASSPASGATYNEQFF
TGTGCCAGCAGCCCCGCTAGCGGGGCCACCTACAATGAGCAGTTCTTC
>-|-|TRBJ1-3|TRBV27
CASSLSGVNGNTIYF
TGTGCCAGCAGTTTATCCGGGGTCAATGGAAACACCATATATTTT
>TRBD1|many|TRBJ1-1|TRBV12-3/TRBV12-4
CASSRHDRGAEAFF
TGTGCCAGCAGTCGCCACGACAGGGGGGCTGAAGCTTTCTTT
>-|many|TRBJ1-6|TRBV5-1
CASRLNANNSPLHF
TGCGCCAGCAGACTGAACGCGAATAATTCACCCCTCCACTTT